The clone carrying this TCR beta chain was seen repeatedly, ten times or more. The antigen remains unidentified. TCRbeta library construction was performed incorporating unique molecular identifiers. TCRdb reprocessed the PCR reads with MiXCR, giving one entry per CDR3 protein. The sample has just under 350,000 distinct CDR3 sequences; 15% to 20% are singletons. This record comes from a study of T-cell reconstitution after alpha-beta-depleted transplantation in children. Points from the study as a whole: Newly produced T cells mostly accounted for T-cell counts and diversity one year post-transplant. Surviving recipient cells, namely T cells and thymic progenitors, were the source of high day-60 TCRbeta diversity in some patients. Reportedly, roughly two months post-transplant, alpha-beta T cells arose from several hundred expanded graft clones.

The CDR3 covers 15 residues. V was shortened by 4 bases and J by 2 bases, with 14 bases between the two germline ends. Germline V gene lookup returns CDR1 SGHRS and CDR2 YFSETQ. This sample comprised PBMCs, mostly from graft donor cells, obtained 360 days after TCRalphabeta/CD19-depleted stem cell transplant. The chain employs TRBV5-1 and TRBJ2-3, with D possibly being TRBD1 (5 bases). This receptor was taken from a male patient between 2 and 10 years old who had a stem cell transplant for acute lymphoblastic leukemia, so the T cells may come from the graft donor. The CDR3 spells CASSVGPRDTDTQYF. The CDR3 DNA reads TGCGCCAGCAGCGTGGGGCCCAGAGACACAGATACGCAGTATTTT.